These T cell receptor beta chains were read from a single sample in a study of T cells in Graves' hyperthyroidism and ophthalmopathy. TCRdb used MiXCR to reprocess the multiplex PCR reads, holding one entry per CDR3 protein. The data contain roughly 560,000 distinct CDR3 sequences, over 12% of them seen just once; the ten biggest clones take up roughly 4.5%. Sequencing was carried out using blood. Receptors originate from a woman between 40 and 50 years old with Graves' ophthalmopathy. Both conserved end residues are part of each CDR3. A D gene is named only where the DNA matches it firmly. Clone size is given for some rows only: seen once, a few or many times, or a class if the clone is expanded.

V	D	J	size	DNA	CDR3
TRBV4-2	.	TRBJ1-5	.	TGTGCCAGCAGCCAGGTCGACCAGGGTATTCAGCCCCAGCATTTT	CASSQVDQGIQPQHF
TRBV27	.	TRBJ1-1	few	TGTGCCAGCAGTCACCCGGGACTGGAAGCTTTCTTT	CASSHPGLEAFF
TRBV6-1	.	TRBJ2-7	.	TGTGCCAGCAGGTCCCCGGGACGGGACACCTACGAGCAGTACTTC	CASRSPGRDTYEQYF
TRBV7-2	.	TRBJ2-5	many	TGTGCCAGCAGCTTAGAGGTGGGCGAGGAGACCCAGTACTTC	CASSLEVGEETQYF
TRBV7-9	TRBD2	TRBJ2-7	few	TGTGCCAGCAGCTTACGGGTAGCGGGAGACGAGCAGTACTTC	CASSLRVAGDEQYF
TRBV7-8	TRBD1	TRBJ1-2	many	TGTGCCAGCAGCGAGCGACAGGGACTAAATGGCTACACCTTC	CASSERQGLNGYTF
TRBV30	.	TRBJ1-1	many	TGTGCCCTAATGAAGGGGAGCACTGAAGCTTTCTTT	CALMKGSTEAFF
TRBV6-2/TRBV6-3	.	TRBJ1-1	.	TGTGCCAGCAGTTACGGTCGGACTGAAGCTTTCTTT	CASSYGRTEAFF
TRBV6-1	.	TRBJ2-7	many	TGTGCCAGCAGTGCAGGCACCTACGAGCAGTACTTC	CASSAGTYEQYF
TRBV10-3	TRBD2	TRBJ2-7	many	TGTGTCGCAAAGGGACTATACTACGAGCAGTACTTC	CVAKGLYYEQYF
TRBV28	.	TRBJ1-2	many	TGTGCCAGCGAATCGATTCTGCATTATGGCTACACCTTC	CASESILHYGYTF
TRBV12-3/TRBV12-4	.	TRBJ2-7	many	TGTGCCAGCAGCACCCTTGGACAGATCGACGAGCAGTACTTC	CASSTLGQIDEQYF
TRBV30	.	TRBJ1-5	many	TGTGCCTGGAGTAACCTCGGGCAGCCCCAGCATTTT	CAWSNLGQPQHF
TRBV28	.	TRBJ2-7	many	TGTGCCAGCAGTCCTACAGGGCCCCACCTCTACGAGCAGTACTTC	CASSPTGPHLYEQYF
TRBV12-3/TRBV12-4	.	TRBJ2-3	.	TGTGCCAGCAGTTTTGACCGCTCTAGCACAGATACGCAGTATTTT	CASSFDRSSTDTQYF
TRBV10-3	TRBD2	TRBJ2-2	many	TGTGCCATCACGGGTGGCGGGAGCGTCGCAGGGGAGCTGTTTTTT	CAITGGGSVAGELFF
TRBV5-1	TRBD1	TRBJ2-7	many	TGCGCCAGCAGCTTGGAAGGACAGGGCTACGAGCAGTACTTC	CASSLEGQGYEQYF
TRBV20-1	.	TRBJ1-6	few	TGCAGTGCTTCTAATCCAGGGGTGACTAATTCACCCCTCCACTTT	CSASNPGVTNSPLHF
TRBV6-5	.	TRBJ2-7	many	TGTGCCAGCAGCACCAGCGGCGGGCGTACCTACGAGCAGTACTTC	CASSTSGGRTYEQYF
TRBV28	.	TRBJ1-2	many	TGTGCCAGCAGTTTAATCCGGGGTACGGGAGGTGGCTACACCTTC	CASSLIRGTGGGYTF
TRBV7-3	.	TRBJ1-1	many	TGTGCCAGCACCGCCGGGGGGAGGGCCAACACTGAAGCTTTCTTT	CASTAGGRANTEAFF
TRBV5-1	TRBD1	TRBJ2-6	many	TGCGCCAGCAGTCGGACAGGCCAGGAAGGGGCCAACGTCCTGACTTTC	CASSRTGQEGANVLTF
TRBV19	TRBD1	TRBJ1-1	many	TGTGCCAGTAGTCTGGGATATGGGGACAGGGCTTTTGAAGCTTTCTTT	CASSLGYGDRAFEAFF
TRBV5-5	TRBD2	TRBJ2-2	many	TGTGCCAGCAGCTTTGGTGCGGGAGCTTACACCGGGGAGCTGTTTTTT	CASSFGAGAYTGELFF
TRBV7-9	.	TRBJ2-7	many	TGTGCCAGCAGCCAAGACACTTCCCACTACGAGCAGTACTTC	CASSQDTSHYEQYF
TRBV5-1	.	TRBJ2-7	many	TGTGCCAGCAGTGCACAGGGAGGCGAGCAGTACTTC	CASSAQGGEQYF
TRBV6-5	.	TRBJ2-7	many	TGTGCCAGCAGCAGGCTGGGTAGTACCGAGCAGTACTTC	CASSRLGSTEQYF
TRBV2	TRBD1	TRBJ1-2	.	TGTGCCAGCAGTGACCCTGTGACAGGGACTTCGAAGGGCTACACCTTC	CASSDPVTGTSKGYTF
TRBV20-1	TRBD2	TRBJ2-7	many	TGCAGTGCTAGACTCCCCCCCGGGACTAGCGACACATTTCCCTACGAGCAGTACTTC	CSARLPPGTSDTFPYEQYF
TRBV20-1	TRBD2	TRBJ2-7	few	TGCAGTGCTAGTCTTGCGGGAGTAAATGGCGAGCAGTACTTC	CSASLAGVNGEQYF
TRBV29-1	.	TRBJ2-7	many	TGCAGCGTTCGTGACGCCACGACCTACGAGCAGTACTTC	CSVRDATTYEQYF
TRBV6-2/TRBV6-3	.	TRBJ1-2	many	TGTGCCGCGGGGCGAAGGGAAGGCTACACCTTC	CAAGRREGYTF
TRBV4-1	.	TRBJ2-7	.	TGCGCCAGCAGCCAAGGTGTCGGGTCTACCCAAGGGGACGAGCAGTACTTC	CASSQGVGSTQGDEQYF
TRBV28	.	TRBJ1-1	many	TGTGCCAGCAGCCAAATGGGGGGTATGAACACTGAAGCTTTCTTT	CASSQMGGMNTEAFF
TRBV14	.	TRBJ2-5	.	TGTGCCAGCAGCCAAGTTAGCACAGCAACATACTTC	CASSQVSTATYF
TRBV7-9	TRBD1	TRBJ1-5	many	TGTGCCAGCAGCGTGCAAGGACAGGGAAATCAGCCCCAGCATTTT	CASSVQGQGNQPQHF
TRBV20-1	TRBD1	TRBJ2-7	many	TGCAGCGGGGGGACAGGGGCCTACGAGCAGTACTTC	CSGGTGAYEQYF
TRBV11-2	.	TRBJ2-5	many	TGTGCCAGCAGCTTAAGTCTTGGGAAGGGTATAGGAGAGACCCAGTACTTC	CASSLSLGKGIGETQYF
TRBV9	.	TRBJ2-2	few	TGTGCCAGCAGCGGGTTGGCGGGACGCGATATCGGGGAGCTGTTTTTT	CASSGLAGRDIGELFF
TRBV7-3	.	TRBJ2-3	.	TGTGCCAGCAGCCCTAGACAAGCTTTCACAGATACGCAGTATTTT	CASSPRQAFTDTQYF
TRBV12-3/TRBV12-4	TRBD2	TRBJ2-7	many	TGTGCCAGCAGTCGTCTGGGACTACACTACGAGCAGTACTTC	CASSRLGLHYEQYF
TRBV29-1	.	TRBJ1-1	few	TGCAGCGTTGATCCGCGAGGGACTGAAGCTTTCTTT	CSVDPRGTEAFF
TRBV7-2	.	TRBJ1-6	many	TGTGCCAGCAGCCTCTTTGGTTCGGATTCACCCCTCCACTTT	CASSLFGSDSPLHF
TRBV28	TRBD2	TRBJ2-1	many	TGTGCCAGCACCCAACTAGCGGGCGAATCCTACAATGAGCAGTTCTTC	CASTQLAGESYNEQFF
TRBV20-1	TRBD1	TRBJ1-5	few	TGCAGTGCTAGATCCCGGACAGGGTCGAAGCAGCCCCAGCATTTT	CSARSRTGSKQPQHF
TRBV20-1	.	TRBJ1-2	many	TGCAGTGCTATGACAGGATATGGCTACACCTTC	CSAMTGYGYTF
TRBV6-2/TRBV6-3	.	TRBJ2-7	many	TGTGCCAGCAGTTATTCCGCGGAGTTAGACGAGCAGTACTTC	CASSYSAELDEQYF
TRBV20-1	TRBD2	TRBJ2-5	many	TGCAGTGCATCACTAGCGGGAGGAGTCGAGACCCAGTACTTC	CSASLAGGVETQYF
TRBV7-8	.	TRBJ1-3	many	TGTGCCAGCAGCCTCATTCAGGGGACTGGTGGAAACACCATATATTTT	CASSLIQGTGGNTIYF
TRBV5-1	.	TRBJ1-1	.	TGCGCCAGCAGCTTGGCCTCGGGGAGACAAGCTTTCTTT	CASSLASGRQAFF
TRBV6-5	.	TRBJ1-1	many	TGTGCCAGCAGTTACGGGCAGCTAAACACTGAAGCTTTCTTT	CASSYGQLNTEAFF
TRBV5-1	TRBD1	TRBJ2-7	few	TGCGCCAGCAGCCAGCTGACCGGGACAGGCTACGAGCAGTACTTC	CASSQLTGTGYEQYF
TRBV28	TRBD2	TRBJ2-7	many	TGTGCCAGCAGTTTGGAGACTAGCGGGAGTCCGTACGAGCAGTACTTC	CASSLETSGSPYEQYF